Below, 25 T cell receptor beta chains from the same sample are listed, as sequenced in a study of blood T cell repertoires in COVID-19 (dated by TCRdb to the early 2020s). The library was produced with the immunoSEQ multiplex PCR assay. TCRdb took this table from immuneACCESS and kept in-frame rearrangements with V and J called. Such tables lack part of the clones; where checked against another copy, unresolved V genes explain under half of the gap, and the rest is unexplained. This sample comprises approximately 170,000 clones, less than 90% of them detected only once. The ten biggest clones cover 4.4% of the sample. What was sequenced was PBMCs or T cells enriched from blood (not recorded which). These receptors were collected from a woman aged 50 to 60 who had recovered from COVID-19.

The sample holds a few counts of this clone. J is TRBJ2-2 and V is TRBV2, with TRBD2 as a possible D gene (5 bases). Germline CDR1 is SNHLY and CDR2 is FYNNEI. Trimming stripped 6 bases from V and 5 bases from J, with 13 bases between. CDR3 length: 14 amino acids. The CDR3 nucleotides read TGTGCCAGCAGAACTAGTCGTAAGACCGGGGAGCTGTTTTTT. Translating it yields CASRTSRKTGELFF.

The V gene is TRBV30, the J gene TRBJ2-5, with a possible D match to TRBD1 (5 bases). This CDR3 region has 14 residues. Germline V gene data show CDR1 as GTSNPN and CDR2 as SVGIG (reference sequence). V dropped 2 bases and J dropped 1 base, with 11 bases sitting between them. CDR3 in DNA: TGTGCCTGGAGTTCGGGCAGGGCCCAAGAGACCCAGTACTTC. Its translation is CAWSSGRAQETQYF.

The rearrangement joins TRBV6-4 to TRBJ2-1, with 8 bases matching TRBD1. V gave up 4 bases and J gave up 7 bases; unmatched junction bases: 9. This CDR3 region has 15 residues. CDR1 and CDR2 (germline): MRHNA, SNTAGT. Here the CDR3 DNA reads TGTGCCAGCAGTGTGGGGGGCGACAGGGGAAATGAGCAGTTCTTC. Its protein product is CASSVGGDRGNEQFF.

This chain joins TRBV7-2 and TRBJ2-3; 8 bases map to TRBD2. The CDR3 runs to 14 residues. V lost 4 bases to trimming and J lost 6 bases; unmatched junction nucleotides: 6. Germline CDR1 and CDR2: SGHTA and FQGNSA. DNA for the CDR3: TGTGCCAGCAGCTCCAGCGGGAGAGTGGATACGCAGTATTTT. The encoded protein is CASSSSGRVDTQYF.

This clone has a single count. The chain couples TRBV6-2 or TRBV6-3 to TRBJ2-3; 9 bases agree with TRBD2. Germline CDR1 reads MNHEY; CDR2 reads SVGEGT. V shed 2 bases and J 1 base; nucleotides not matched to a gene: 1. This CDR3 has 15 amino acids. The CDR3 DNA reads as TGTGCCAGCAGTTACAAGCGGGGGGGCACAGATACGCAGTATTTT. Translation gives CASSYKRGGTDTQYF.

V gene TRBV5-1 combines with J gene TRBJ2-2; TRBD2 might be the D (6 bases). There are 15 residues in the CDR3. V was trimmed by 1 base and J by 3 bases, leaving 10 bases between them. The V gene's germline CDR1 is SGHRS and CDR2 YFSETQ. The CDR3 loop is CASSLRSSDTGELFF. In DNA, the CDR3 is TGCGCCAGCAGCTTGCGGTCTAGCGACACCGGGGAGCTGTTTTTT.

The chain carries TRBV5-4 and TRBJ2-7; D gene uncertain. The V gene lost 5 bases and the J gene lost 0 bases, with 12 bases spanning the gap. The CDR3 sequence is 14 residues long. Per the germline V gene, CDR1 is SGHNT and CDR2 is YYREEE (reference sequence). The DNA of the CDR3 is TGTGCCAGCAGTTCTACGACACTCTCCTACGAGCAGTACGTC. Translating it yields CASSSTTLSYEQYV.

The rearrangement joins TRBV15 to TRBJ2-6; 7 bases match TRBD2. J lost 2 bases, V lost 3 bases, and 10 bases had no gene match. CDR1 and CDR2 from the germline V gene are LNHNV and YYDKDF (reference sequence). CDR3 length equals 18 residues. DNA of the CDR3: TGTGCCACCAGCAGTGGGGGAGGGTTCGGCCCTGGGGCCAACGTCCTGACTTTC. It encodes CATSSGGGFGPGANVLTF.

CDR3 sequence: CASSPDSYNEQFF. For the CDR3, the DNA is TGTGCCAGCTCACCGGACAGTTACAATGAGCAGTTCTTC. V gene TRBV18 combines with J gene TRBJ2-1, with a possible D match to TRBD1 (6 bases). Germline CDR1 reads KGHSH; CDR2 reads LQKENI. The V and J ends lost 3 bases and 4 bases respectively, with 7 bases between them. CDR3 size: 13 residues.

The chain couples TRBV7-2 to TRBJ2-7, with 8 bases identical to TRBD2. The CDR3 consists of 15 residues. Trimming cost V 4 bases and J 4 bases; bases outside gene matches: 9. Germline lookup yields CDR1 SGHTA and CDR2 FQGNSA. The CDR3, as DNA: TGTGCCAGCAGCTCAGAAAGCGGGAGAGGGTACGAGCAGTACGTC. As protein: CASSSESGRGYEQYV.

This sequence joins TRBV4-1 and TRBJ2-7; 10 bases agree with TRBD1. Trimming cost V 1 base and J 5 bases; bases outside gene matches: 8. The CDR3 is 16 residues long. The germline CDR1 and CDR2 sequences are MGHRA and YSYEKL. This CDR3 reads CASSQGPGTGVHEQYV. The CDR3 nucleotides are TGCGCCAGCAGCCAAGGTCCCGGGACAGGGGTCCACGAGCAGTACGTC.

J is TRBJ1-2 and V is TRBV27; 7 bases line up with TRBD1. The ends lost 5 bases at V and 4 bases at J; junction bases unmatched: 4. Germline CDR1 MNHEY, CDR2 SMNVEV (reference sequence). This CDR3 contains 13 residues. CDR3 bases: TGTGCCAGCAGTCTCACAGGGGTCTATGGCTACACCTTC. It specifies CASSLTGVYGYTF.

This clone was detected once. The V and J genes are TRBV28 and TRBJ2-5; possibly TRBD1 for D (6 bases). Germline V gene data show CDR1 as MDHEN and CDR2 as SYDVKM. This CDR3 region has 14 residues. Trimming shortened V by 5 bases and J by 0 bases, and 10 bases separated the two germline ends. For the CDR3, the DNA is TGTGCCAGCAGTCGACAGGCTAACCAAGAGACCCAGTACTTC. Translation gives CASSRQANQETQYF.

This clone showed up just once. The V gene is TRBV4-1, the J gene TRBJ2-5, with D hard to call. The CDR3 covers 14 residues. The V end was cut by 6 bases, the J end by 4 bases, with 15 bases between. The V gene's germline CDR1 is MGHRA and CDR2 YSYEKL. CDR3 sequence: CASSNPKRGETQYF. CDR3 coding DNA: TGCGCCAGCAGTAACCCGAAACGAGGAGAGACCCAGTACTTC.

V and J are TRBV9 and TRBJ1-3; TRBD1 matches 7 bases. CDR1 is SGDLS, CDR2 YYNGEE, per germline. CDR3 length equals 15 residues. V was clipped by 4 bases and J by 4 bases; unmatched bases: 8. CDR3 in DNA: TGTGCCAGCAGCCCGCGGACAGGCTCGGGAAACACCATATATTTT. As protein: CASSPRTGSGNTIYF.

The CDR3 sequence is CASSSGTSGRAVSYNEQFF. CDR3 nucleotides: TGTGCCAGCAGCTCCGGGACTAGCGGGAGGGCCGTATCCTACAATGAGCAGTTCTTC. The chain links TRBV7-9 to TRBJ2-1; the match to TRBD2 covers 16 bases. The junction had 7 bases not matched to a gene; V was cut back by 4 bases and J by 1 base. The CDR3 spans 19 residues. CDR1 is SEHNR and CDR2 is FQNEAQ in the germline V gene (reference sequence).

This chain joins TRBV27 and TRBJ2-1; tentatively, D is TRBD2 (6 bases). This CDR3 contains 17 residues. Germline lookup yields CDR1 MNHEY and CDR2 SMNVEV (reference sequence). V was cut by 7 bases and J by 5 bases, with 24 bases left in between. CDR3 region: CASNLVWGSGTNNEQFF. The CDR3 nucleotides are TGTGCCAGCAACCTAGTCTGGGGTAGCGGAACCAACAATGAGCAGTTCTTC.

This clone was seen a single time. V gene TRBV19 combines with J gene TRBJ1-6; 7 positions match TRBD1. V lost 7 bases and J lost 3; bases outside the gene matches: 3. This CDR3 contains 14 residues. The germline V gene has CDR1 LNHDA and CDR2 SQIVND (reference sequence). In DNA form, the CDR3 reads TGTGCCAGTACGACAGGGTACTATAATTCACCCCTCCACTTT. Translation gives CASTTGYYNSPLHF.

V gene TRBV7-9 combines with J gene TRBJ1-2; D unresolved. The CDR3 sequence is 15 residues long. V shed 0 bases and J shed 6 bases, with 14 bases lying between them. The V gene's germline CDR1 is SEHNR and CDR2 FQNEAQ (reference sequence). CDR3 protein: CASSLAVKKEDGYTF. The CDR3 DNA reads as TGTGCCAGCAGCTTAGCGGTCAAAAAGGAGGATGGCTACACCTTC. The entire variable domain, with the rest obtained from reference TRBV7-9 and TRBJ1-2, is as follows: DTGVSQNPRHKITKRGQNVTFRCDPISEHNRLYWYRQTLGQGPEFLTYFQNEAQLEKSRLLSDRFSAERPKGSFSTLEIQRTEQGDSAMYLCASSLAVKKEDGYTFGSGTRLTVV.

The chain combines TRBV6-5 with TRBJ1-4; 9 nucleotides line up with TRBD1. The J segment lost 7 bases and the V segment lost 6 bases, leaving 9 bases of the junction unmatched. The CDR3 consists of 15 residues. Germline CDR1 MNHEY, CDR2 SVGAGI. Written as DNA, the CDR3 is TGTGCCAGCAGCCCCGGGGGACAGGGTAGTGAAAAACTGTTTTTT. The encoded protein is CASSPGGQGSEKLFF.

The V and J genes are TRBV25-1 and TRBJ1-1; the D is unclear. Germline V gene data show CDR1 as MGHDK and CDR2 as SYGVNS. This CDR3 comprises 13 residues. The V end lost 7 bases, the J end lost 0 bases, and 9 bases lay between the germline ends. DNA of the CDR3: TGTGCCAGCACCCATACAGTGAACACTGAAGCTTTCTTT. Protein: CASTHTVNTEAFF.

CDR3 amino acids: CASSKPGQFFLEQYV. The DNA of the CDR3 is TGTGCCAGCAGTAAGCCGGGACAGTTTTTTTTGGAGCAGTACGTC. The rearrangement links TRBV28 to TRBJ2-7; 7 bases agree with TRBD1. The CDR3 has 15 residues. Trimming took 5 bases from V and 7 from J; bases not matched to a gene: 14. From germline, CDR1 is MDHEN and CDR2 SYDVKM.

The chain links TRBV7-2 to TRBJ2-5, with TRBD2 identical over 7 bases. This CDR3 is built from 15 residues. V was pared by 5 bases and J by 7 bases, with 13 bases of the junction left unmatched. Germline V gene sequence: CDR1 SGHTA, CDR2 FQGNSA. DNA of the CDR3: TGTGCCAGCAGCACCCATCGGGGGGTCTCGGGGACCCAGTACTTC. Protein sequence: CASSTHRGVSGTQYF.

This clone was detected once. The chain has TRBV7-9 and TRBJ1-2; TRBD1 matches 8 bases. Per germline, CDR1 SEHNR and CDR2 FQNEAQ (reference sequence). After removal of 4 bases from V and 4 bases from J, the junction contained 5 bases not matched to a gene. This CDR3 is 14 amino acids long. The CDR3 DNA reads as TGTGCCAGCAGCTGGACCGGGACAGGCTATGGCTACACCTTC. Protein: CASSWTGTGYGYTF.

The chain joins TRBV5-6 to TRBJ1-3; 8 nucleotides agree with TRBD1. The CDR3 is 15 amino acids. After removal of 4 bases from V and 4 bases from J, the junction contained 7 bases not matched to a gene. CDR1 is SGHDT, CDR2 YYEEEE, per germline. The CDR3 protein is CASSPTGVAGNTIYF. The CDR3 DNA reads as TGTGCCAGCAGCCCGACAGGGGTGGCAGGAAACACCATATATTTT.